This T cell receptor beta chain was found in a study of blood T cell repertoires in COVID-19. Across the study: T cells, B-cell-depleted T cells, or PBMCs provided the cDNA or gDNA that served as material.

Sequencing was performed with immunoSEQ multiplex PCR; in TCRdb, only in-frame clones are kept and a portion is missing. This sample has tens of thousands of clones; about 87% occur once, and the top ten carry about 5%. The V end was cut by 8 bases, the J end by 1 base, with 11 bases between. Germline values: CDR1 MNHEY, CDR2 SVGAGI. This CDR3 region has 13 residues. The sequenced sample consisted of peripheral blood. The receptor was isolated from a human donor in a cohort sampled during active COVID-19. V usage is TRBV6-5 and J usage is TRBJ1-1, with D tentatively TRBD1 (5 bases). Written as DNA, the CDR3 is TGTGCCAGCCGGAGGGGTCCGAACACTGAAGCTTTCTTT. Protein sequence: CASRRGPNTEAFF.